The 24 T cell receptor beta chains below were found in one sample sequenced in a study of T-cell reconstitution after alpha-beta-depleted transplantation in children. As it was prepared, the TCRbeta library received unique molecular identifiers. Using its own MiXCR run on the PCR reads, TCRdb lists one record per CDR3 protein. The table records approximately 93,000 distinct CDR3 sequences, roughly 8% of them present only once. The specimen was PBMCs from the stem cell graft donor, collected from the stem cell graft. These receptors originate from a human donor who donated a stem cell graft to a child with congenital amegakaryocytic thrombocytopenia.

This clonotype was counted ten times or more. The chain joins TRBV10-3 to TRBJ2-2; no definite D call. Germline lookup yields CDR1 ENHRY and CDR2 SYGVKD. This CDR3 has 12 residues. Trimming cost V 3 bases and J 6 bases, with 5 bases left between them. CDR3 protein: CAISDRPGELFF. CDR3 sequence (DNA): TGTGCCATCAGTGACCGTCCCGGGGAGCTGTTTTTT.

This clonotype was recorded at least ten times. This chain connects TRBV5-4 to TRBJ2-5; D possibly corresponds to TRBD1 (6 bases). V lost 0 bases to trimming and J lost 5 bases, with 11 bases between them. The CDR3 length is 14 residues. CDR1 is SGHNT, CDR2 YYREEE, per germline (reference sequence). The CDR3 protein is CASSLVSDRETQYF. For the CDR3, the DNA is TGTGCCAGCAGCTTGGTGTCAGACAGGGAGACCCAGTACTTC.

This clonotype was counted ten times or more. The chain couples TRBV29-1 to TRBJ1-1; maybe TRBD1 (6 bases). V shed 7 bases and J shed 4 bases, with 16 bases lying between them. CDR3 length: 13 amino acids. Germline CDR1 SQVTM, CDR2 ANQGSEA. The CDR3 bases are TGCAGCGCCTCCCCAGGGGCTGGCACTGAAGCTTTCTTT. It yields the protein CSASPGAGTEAFF. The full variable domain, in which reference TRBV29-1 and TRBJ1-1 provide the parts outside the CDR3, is SAVISQKPSRDICQRGTSLTIQCQVDSQVTMMFWYRQQPGQSLTLIATANQGSEATYESGFVIDKFPISRPNLTFSTLTVSNMSPEDSSIYLCSASPGAGTEAFFGQGTRLTVV.

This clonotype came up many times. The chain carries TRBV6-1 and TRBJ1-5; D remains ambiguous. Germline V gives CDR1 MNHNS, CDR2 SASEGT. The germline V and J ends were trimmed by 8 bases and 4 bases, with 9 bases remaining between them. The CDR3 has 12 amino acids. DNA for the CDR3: TGTGCCAGCCGAGTTGGTAATCAGCCCCAGCATTTT. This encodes CASRVGNQPQHF.

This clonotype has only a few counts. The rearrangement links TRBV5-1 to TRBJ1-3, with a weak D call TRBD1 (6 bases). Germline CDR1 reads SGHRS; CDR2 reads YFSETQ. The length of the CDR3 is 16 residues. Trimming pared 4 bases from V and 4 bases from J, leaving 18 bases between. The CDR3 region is CASSPTLQGLGNTIYF. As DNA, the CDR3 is TGCGCCAGCAGCCCCACCTTACAGGGACTCGGAAACACCATATATTTT.

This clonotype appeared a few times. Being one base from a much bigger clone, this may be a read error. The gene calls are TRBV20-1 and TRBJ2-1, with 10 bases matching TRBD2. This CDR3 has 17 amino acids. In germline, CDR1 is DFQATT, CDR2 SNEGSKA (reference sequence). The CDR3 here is CCARETASGSWYNEQFF. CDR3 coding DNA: TGCTGTGCTAGAGAAACCGCTAGCGGGAGTTGGTACAATGAGCAGTTCTTC.

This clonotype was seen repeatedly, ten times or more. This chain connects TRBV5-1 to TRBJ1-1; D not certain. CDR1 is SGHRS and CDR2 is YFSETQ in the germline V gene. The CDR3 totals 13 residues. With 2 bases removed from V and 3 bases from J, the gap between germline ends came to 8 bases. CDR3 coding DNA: TGCGCCAGCAGCTTTAACGCCCACACTGAAGCTTTCTTT. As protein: CASSFNAHTEAFF.

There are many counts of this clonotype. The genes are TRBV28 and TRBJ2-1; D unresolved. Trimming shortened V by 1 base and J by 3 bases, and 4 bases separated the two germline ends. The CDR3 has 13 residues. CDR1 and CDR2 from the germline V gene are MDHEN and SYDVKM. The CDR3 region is CASSLSHYNEQFF. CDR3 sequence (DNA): TGTGCCAGCAGTTTATCCCACTACAATGAGCAGTTCTTC.

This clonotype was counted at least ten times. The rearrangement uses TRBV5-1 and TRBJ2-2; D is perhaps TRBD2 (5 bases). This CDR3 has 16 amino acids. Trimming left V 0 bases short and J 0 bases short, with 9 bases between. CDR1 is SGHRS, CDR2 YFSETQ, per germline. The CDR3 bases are TGCGCCAGCAGCTTGGGGAGGTCTGCGAACACCGGGGAGCTGTTTTTT. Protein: CASSLGRSANTGELFF.

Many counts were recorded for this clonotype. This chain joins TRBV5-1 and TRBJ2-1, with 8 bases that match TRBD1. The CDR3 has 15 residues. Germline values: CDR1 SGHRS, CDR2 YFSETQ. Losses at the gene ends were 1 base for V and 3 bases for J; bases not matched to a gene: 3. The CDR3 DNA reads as TGCGCCAGCAGCTTGTCGGGACAGGTCTACAATGAGCAGTTCTTC. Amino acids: CASSLSGQVYNEQFF.

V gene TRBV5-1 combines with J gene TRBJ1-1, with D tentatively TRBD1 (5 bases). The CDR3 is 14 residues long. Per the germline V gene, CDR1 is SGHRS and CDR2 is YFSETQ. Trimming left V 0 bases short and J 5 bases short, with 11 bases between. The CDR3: CASSLDGARTEAFF. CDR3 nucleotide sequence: TGCGCCAGCAGCTTGGACGGGGCGAGGACTGAAGCTTTCTTT.

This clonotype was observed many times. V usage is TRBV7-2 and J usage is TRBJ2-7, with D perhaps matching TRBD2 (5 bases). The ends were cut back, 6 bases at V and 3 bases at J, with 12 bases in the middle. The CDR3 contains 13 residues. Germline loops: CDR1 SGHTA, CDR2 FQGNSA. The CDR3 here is CASSLNRDYEQYF. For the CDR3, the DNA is TGTGCCAGCAGTTTGAACCGGGACTACGAGCAGTACTTC.

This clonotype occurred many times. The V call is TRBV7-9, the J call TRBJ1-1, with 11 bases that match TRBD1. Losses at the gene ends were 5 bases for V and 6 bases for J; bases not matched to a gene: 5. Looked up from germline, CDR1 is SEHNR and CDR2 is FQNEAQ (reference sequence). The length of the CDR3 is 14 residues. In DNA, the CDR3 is TGTGCCAGCAGCGCACGGACAGGGGGCCCTGAAGCTTTCTTT. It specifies CASSARTGGPEAFF.

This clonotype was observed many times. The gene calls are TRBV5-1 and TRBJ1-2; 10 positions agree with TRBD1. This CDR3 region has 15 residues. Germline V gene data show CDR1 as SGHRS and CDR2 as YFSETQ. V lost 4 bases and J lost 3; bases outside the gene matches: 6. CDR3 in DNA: TGCGCCAGCAGCACCGGGACAGGGGACGACTATGGCTACACCTTC. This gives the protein CASSTGTGDDYGYTF.

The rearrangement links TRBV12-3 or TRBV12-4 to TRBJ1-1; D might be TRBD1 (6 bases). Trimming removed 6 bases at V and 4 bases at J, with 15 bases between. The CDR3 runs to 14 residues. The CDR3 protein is CASSTGSFGTEAFF. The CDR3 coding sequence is TGTGCCAGCAGCACAGGGAGTTTCGGCACTGAAGCTTTCTTT.

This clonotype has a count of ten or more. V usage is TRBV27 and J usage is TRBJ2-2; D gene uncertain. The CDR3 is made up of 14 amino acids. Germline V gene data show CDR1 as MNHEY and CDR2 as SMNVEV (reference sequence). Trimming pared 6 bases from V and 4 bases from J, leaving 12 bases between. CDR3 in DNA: TGTGCCAGCAGCCCCATGGGCCCCACCGGGGAGCTGTTTTTT. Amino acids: CASSPMGPTGELFF.

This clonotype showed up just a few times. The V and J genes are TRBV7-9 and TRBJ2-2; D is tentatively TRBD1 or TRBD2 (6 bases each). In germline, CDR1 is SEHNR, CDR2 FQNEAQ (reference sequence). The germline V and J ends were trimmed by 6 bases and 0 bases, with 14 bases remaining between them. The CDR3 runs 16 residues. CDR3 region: CASRRKGGTNTGELFF. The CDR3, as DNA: TGTGCCAGCAGACGAAAGGGGGGAACGAACACCGGGGAGCTGTTTTTT.

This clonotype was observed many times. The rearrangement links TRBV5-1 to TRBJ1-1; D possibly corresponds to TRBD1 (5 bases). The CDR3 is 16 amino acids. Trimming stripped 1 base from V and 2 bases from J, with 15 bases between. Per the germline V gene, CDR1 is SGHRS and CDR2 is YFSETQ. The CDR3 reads CASSLSRSGRNTEAFF. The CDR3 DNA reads TGCGCCAGCAGCTTGTCCCGTTCGGGACGCAACACTGAAGCTTTCTTT.

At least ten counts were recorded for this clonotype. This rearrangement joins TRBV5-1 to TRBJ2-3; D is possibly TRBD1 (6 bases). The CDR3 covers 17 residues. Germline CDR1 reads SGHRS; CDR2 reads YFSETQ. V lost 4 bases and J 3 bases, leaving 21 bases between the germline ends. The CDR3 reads CASSLGRRVQGTDTQYF. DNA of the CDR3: TGCGCCAGCAGCCTCGGACGCAGGGTCCAGGGGACAGATACGCAGTATTTT.

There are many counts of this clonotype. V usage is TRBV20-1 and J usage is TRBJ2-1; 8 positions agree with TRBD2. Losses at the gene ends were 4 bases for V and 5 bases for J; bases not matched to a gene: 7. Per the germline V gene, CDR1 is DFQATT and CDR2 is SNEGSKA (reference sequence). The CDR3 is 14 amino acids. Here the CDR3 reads CSATGGLANNEQFF. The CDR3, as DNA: TGCAGTGCTACCGGCGGACTAGCTAACAATGAGCAGTTCTTC.

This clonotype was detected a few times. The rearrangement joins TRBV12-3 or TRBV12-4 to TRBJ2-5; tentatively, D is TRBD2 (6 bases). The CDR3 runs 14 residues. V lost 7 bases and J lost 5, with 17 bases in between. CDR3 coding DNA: TGTGCCAGCACCAGAGCGGGCGGAGGTGAGACCCAGTACTTC. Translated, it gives CASTRAGGGETQYF.

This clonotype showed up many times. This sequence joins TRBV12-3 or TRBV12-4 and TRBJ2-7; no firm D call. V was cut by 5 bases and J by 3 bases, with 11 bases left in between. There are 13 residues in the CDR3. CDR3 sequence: CASSPTLVYEQYF. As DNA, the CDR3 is TGTGCCAGCAGTCCAACCCTGGTCTACGAGCAGTACTTC.

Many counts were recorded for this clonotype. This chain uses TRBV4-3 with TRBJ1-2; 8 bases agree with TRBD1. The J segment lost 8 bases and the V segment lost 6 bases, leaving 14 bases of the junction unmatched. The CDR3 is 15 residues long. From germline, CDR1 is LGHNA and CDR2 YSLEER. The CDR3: CASSLTRTGIGGYTF. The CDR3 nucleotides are TGCGCCAGCAGTCTTACCCGGACAGGGATTGGCGGCTACACCTTC.

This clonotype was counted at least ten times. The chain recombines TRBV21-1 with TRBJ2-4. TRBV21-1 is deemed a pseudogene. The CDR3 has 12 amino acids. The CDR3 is CARCGQKNIQYF. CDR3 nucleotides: TGTGCCAGATGTGGGCAGAAAAACATTCAGTACTTC.